These 27 T cell receptor beta chains came from one sample sequenced in a study of cytomegalovirus exposure and HLA in healthy donors. Sequencing used immunoSEQ multiplex PCR; TCRdb keeps in-frame clones, though not all of them. The sample yields about 130,000 clones, about nine tenths seen once. Sequenced: PBMCs. These receptors all come from a man aged 25 to 40 in good health and CMV-seronegative.

The chain employs TRBV2 and TRBJ2-3; 13 nucleotides match TRBD2. Trimming removed 6 bases from V and 3 bases from J; junction bases left unmatched: 3. The CDR3 length is 15 residues. Looked up from germline, CDR1 is SNHLY and CDR2 is FYNNEI. DNA of the CDR3: TGTGCCAGCAGGGGACTAGCGGGAAGAACAGATACGCAGTATTTT. Amino acids: CASRGLAGRTDTQYF.

This clone was seen only once. The chain links TRBV9 to TRBJ2-7; perhaps TRBD1 as D (6 bases). Trimming removed 3 bases at V and 12 bases at J, with 19 bases between. The CDR3 extends over 13 amino acids. CDR1 and CDR2 from the germline V gene are SGDLS and YYNGEE. The CDR3 sequence: CASSAGDVPSLYF. CDR3 coding DNA: TGTGCCAGCAGCGCAGGGGATGTCCCTAGTCTGTACTTC. The full variable domain, completed using reference TRBV9 and TRBJ2-7, is DSGVTQTPKHLITATGQRVTLRCSPRSGDLSVYWYQQSLDQGLQFLIQYYNGEERAKGNILERFSAQQFPDLHSELNLSSLELGDSALYFCASSAGDVPSLYFGPGTRLTVT.

V gene TRBV19 combines with J gene TRBJ2-2; 11 nucleotides agree with TRBD1. V dropped 3 bases and J dropped 1; count of bases not matched to a gene: 7. CDR1 is LNHDA and CDR2 is SQIVND in the germline V gene (reference sequence). The CDR3 has 18 amino acids. The CDR3 is CASSIRDRGNLNTGELFF. As DNA, the CDR3 is TGTGCCAGTAGTATCCGGGACAGGGGGAATTTGAACACCGGGGAGCTGTTTTTT. Combining the CDR3 with reference TRBV19 and TRBJ2-2 gives the whole variable domain DGGITQSPKYLFRKEGQNVTLSCEQNLNHDAMYWYRQDPGQGLRLIYYSQIVNDFQKGDIAEGYSVSREKKESFPLTVTSAQKNPTAFYLCASSIRDRGNLNTGELFFGEGSRLTVL.

The chain uses TRBV6-1 and TRBJ1-2; TRBD1 might be the D (5 bases). This CDR3 has 13 residues. The germline CDR1 and CDR2 sequences are MNHNS and SASEGT. The V and J ends lost 7 bases and 5 bases respectively, with 14 bases between them. The CDR3 is CASTKTDDYGYTF. The CDR3 nucleotides are TGTGCCAGCACTAAGACAGACGATTATGGCTACACCTTC.

This chain links TRBV11-2 with TRBJ2-1; TRBD2 might be the D (6 bases). Per germline, CDR1 SGHAT and CDR2 FQNNGV. Trimming took off 1 base at V and 9 bases at J, with 7 bases between the two ends. The CDR3 sequence is 12 residues long. The chain's CDR3 is CASSLGGGEQFF. The CDR3 nucleotides are TGTGCCAGCAGCTTAGGGGGAGGTGAGCAGTTCTTC.

For this clone: One end of the junction fails to match germline, which may point to a read error. V is TRBV11-2 and J is TRBJ2-7; D not resolved. This CDR3 has 14 amino acids. Germline CDR1 reads SGHAT; CDR2 reads FQNNGV. The DNA for the CDR3 is TGTGCCAGCAGCCTAGACGGTAGCTCCTACGAGCAGTACTTC. This gives the protein CASSLDGSSYEQYF.

V gene TRBV29-1 combines with J gene TRBJ1-2; 7 nucleotides agree with TRBD1. CDR3 length: 12 amino acids. V shed 7 bases and J 6 bases; nucleotides not matched to a gene: 8. CDR1 and CDR2 from the germline V gene are SQVTM and ANQGSEA. The CDR3, as DNA: TGCAGCGGATTCGGGACAGTGGATGGCTACACCTTC. Protein product: CSGFGTVDGYTF.

V gene TRBV7-6 combines with J gene TRBJ1-2, with 9 bases fitting TRBD1. Germline CDR1 SGHVS, CDR2 FNYEAQ. V lost 2 bases to trimming and J lost 2 bases; unmatched junction nucleotides: 15. The CDR3 sequence is 19 residues long. The CDR3 region is CASSLFPRTGDSVNYGYTF. CDR3 nucleotide sequence: TGTGCCAGCAGCTTATTTCCTAGGACAGGGGACTCAGTCAACTATGGCTACACCTTC.

The CDR3 region is CASRPPEGGNTGELFF. CDR3 bases: TGCGCCAGCAGGCCTCCTGAGGGCGGGAACACCGGGGAGCTGTTTTTT. This chain joins TRBV5-1 and TRBJ2-2; a weak D match, TRBD2 (5 bases). The CDR3 runs 16 residues. The germline V gene encodes CDR1 SGHRS and CDR2 YFSETQ. V lost 5 bases, J lost 1 base, and 15 bases lay in between.

The chain employs TRBV6-4 and TRBJ2-1; D is perhaps TRBD2 (5 bases). Trimming pared 0 bases from V and 11 bases from J, leaving 8 bases between. Germline assignment: CDR1 MRHNA and CDR2 SNTAGT. The CDR3 consists of 12 residues. The CDR3 DNA is TGTGCCAGCAGTGACTCAGACTATCAGCAGTTCTTC. This sequence encodes CASSDSDYQQFF.

The chain is built from TRBV11-2 and TRBJ2-7, with 8 bases that match TRBD1. This CDR3 is built from 15 residues. CDR1 and CDR2 from the germline V gene are SGHAT and FQNNGV. J was trimmed by 4 bases and V by 3 bases; bases with no gene match: 8. The CDR3 sequence: CASSFVRGQGYEQYF. CDR3 nucleotides: TGTGCCAGCAGCTTCGTCAGGGGGCAAGGGTACGAGCAGTACTTC.

The chain combines TRBV19 with TRBJ2-1; D remains ambiguous. Germline-derived CDR1 and CDR2 are LNHDA and SQIVND (reference sequence). With 5 bases removed from V and 9 bases from J, the gap between germline ends came to 11 bases. CDR3 size: 12 residues. CDR3 residues: CASSPGGGEQFF. The CDR3 region has the DNA TGTGCCAGTAGTCCCGGTGGTGGTGAGCAGTTCTTC.

J is TRBJ2-7 and V is TRBV5-1; possibly TRBD2 for D (5 bases). Germline CDR1 and CDR2: SGHRS and YFSETQ. The CDR3 has 13 residues. V lost 2 bases and J lost 2, with 8 bases in between. DNA for the CDR3: TGCGCCAGCAGCTTCGAGGGCACCTACGAGCAGTACTTC. This codes for CASSFEGTYEQYF.

The rearrangement uses TRBV30 and TRBJ1-1; 7 bases match TRBD1. J lost 4 bases, V lost 2 bases, and 1 base had no gene match. This CDR3 is built from 12 residues. Germline assignment: CDR1 GTSNPN and CDR2 SVGIG (reference sequence). For the CDR3, the DNA is TGTGCCTGGAGTTCAGGGGGCACTGAAGCTTTCTTT. Its translation: CAWSSGGTEAFF.

V and J are TRBV14 and TRBJ2-1; tentative D call: TRBD1 (5 bases). Germline CDR1 is SGHDN and CDR2 is FVKESK. There are 15 residues in the CDR3. The germline V and J ends were trimmed by 1 base and 2 bases, with 9 bases remaining between them. The CDR3 region is CASSQARAPYNEQFF. The CDR3 nucleotides read TGTGCCAGCAGCCAAGCCAGGGCCCCCTACAATGAGCAGTTCTTC.

This clone was seen more than once but under ten times. The chain employs TRBV30 and TRBJ2-7, with D possibly TRBD2 on 6 matching bases. This CDR3 comprises 13 residues. Germline V gene data show CDR1 as GTSNPN and CDR2 as SVGIG (reference sequence). The germline V and J ends were trimmed by 3 bases and 0 bases, with 9 bases remaining between them. As DNA, the CDR3 is TGTGCCTGGAGGGGGGACTCCTCCTACGAGCAGTACTTC. Translating gives CAWRGDSSYEQYF.

The genes are TRBV7-9 and TRBJ1-1; tentatively, D is TRBD1 (5 bases). Trimming cost V 2 bases and J 5 bases, with 12 bases left between them. CDR3 length equals 14 residues. Germline CDR1 reads SEHNR; CDR2 reads FQNEAQ (reference sequence). The CDR3 coding sequence is TGTGCCAGCAGCTTACTCCAAAGGGGAACTGAAGCTTTCTTT. Translating gives CASSLLQRGTEAFF.

The chain couples TRBV13 to TRBJ2-6; perhaps TRBD1 as D (6 bases). Looked up from germline, CDR1 is PRHDT and CDR2 is FYEKMQ (reference sequence). Trimming pared 5 bases from V and 0 bases from J, leaving 14 bases between. The CDR3 covers 17 residues. The CDR3 bases are TGTGCCAGCAGCACCCGGGACACCCCCTCTGGGGCCAACGTCCTGACTTTC. Translation: CASSTRDTPSGANVLTF.

The genes are TRBV2 and TRBJ1-1, with a possible D match to TRBD1 (6 bases). Germline V gene data show CDR1 as SNHLY and CDR2 as FYNNEI. V dropped 7 bases and J dropped 4 bases, with 25 bases sitting between them. This CDR3 has 17 amino acids. The CDR3 reads CASIGRQVVHRGTEAFF. The CDR3 DNA follows: TGTGCCAGCATAGGCCGACAGGTCGTACATCGCGGCACTGAAGCTTTCTTT.

This sequence joins TRBV2 and TRBJ1-1; 9 bases are a match to TRBD1. Germline assignment: CDR1 SNHLY and CDR2 FYNNEI. The CDR3 is 18 amino acids. V trimming: 2 bases; J trimming: 0 bases; junction bases outside the gene matches: 10. The CDR3 sequence: CASSEYGTGHIMNTEAFF. CDR3 sequence (DNA): TGTGCCAGCAGTGAATATGGGACAGGGCACATTATGAACACTGAAGCTTTCTTT.

This sequence joins TRBV19 and TRBJ1-2; maybe TRBD1 (6 bases). Trimming left V 6 bases short and J 8 bases short, with 13 bases between. This CDR3 spans 12 amino acids. Germline V gene sequence: CDR1 LNHDA, CDR2 SQIVND (reference sequence). DNA of the CDR3: TGTGCCAGTAGCTCACAGGGCTCCGGCTACACCTTC. Its translation: CASSSQGSGYTF.

The chain joins TRBV10-2 to TRBJ2-2, with TRBD2 identical over 8 bases. The germline CDR1 and CDR2 sequences are WSHSY and SAAADI. The CDR3 sequence is 14 residues long. The V gene end was trimmed by 8 bases and the J gene end by 5 bases; junction bases not matched to a gene: 7. The CDR3 reads CASRGAGGTGELFF. CDR3 in DNA: TGCGCCAGCCGGGGGGCGGGAGGTACCGGGGAGCTGTTTTTT.

This clone was counted once. The chain has TRBV4-3 and TRBJ2-6, with 7 bases lining up with TRBD2. CDR3 size: 16 residues. Germline V gene data show CDR1 as LGHNA and CDR2 as YSLEER. The ends lost 0 bases at V and 2 bases at J; junction bases unmatched: 1. The CDR3, as DNA: TGCGCCAGCAGCCAAGATGGGGGGGCTGGGGCCAACGTCCTGACTTTC. Translating it yields CASSQDGGAGANVLTF.

The rearrangement links TRBV7-9 to TRBJ2-7; 8 bases are a match to TRBD1. Trimming removed 5 bases from V and 3 bases from J; junction bases left unmatched: 9. The CDR3 length is 15 residues. The V gene's germline CDR1 is SEHNR and CDR2 FQNEAQ (reference sequence). In DNA form, the CDR3 reads TGTGCCAGCAGCCAAGGGACAGGAAATCACTACGAGCAGTACTTC. Its translation: CASSQGTGNHYEQYF.

The rearrangement uses TRBV9 and TRBJ2-7, with TRBD2 matching 7 bases. Per germline, CDR1 SGDLS and CDR2 YYNGEE. The length of the CDR3 is 14 residues. Germline trimming cut 0 bases from V and 5 bases from J; bases unmatched to any gene: 5. The DNA of the CDR3 is TGTGCCAGCAGCGTAGGCGGGAGAACCGACGAGCAGTACTTC. This gives the protein CASSVGGRTDEQYF.

The chain uses TRBV7-9 and TRBJ2-1; D is perhaps TRBD2 (5 bases). Trimming took 0 bases from V and 7 from J, leaving 13 bases between them. This CDR3 comprises 15 residues. Germline CDR1 reads SEHNR; CDR2 reads FQNEAQ (reference sequence). As DNA, the CDR3 is TGTGCCAGCAGCTTAGCGGGAGCCCCCCAAAATGAGCAGTTCTTC. Residues: CASSLAGAPQNEQFF.

The chain recombines TRBV6-1 with TRBJ2-5; 7 nucleotides match TRBD2. The CDR3 totals 15 residues. Germline V lookup: CDR1 MNHNS, CDR2 SASEGT. V was clipped by 4 bases and J by 2 bases; unmatched bases: 7. The CDR3: CASSVTGTTQETQYF. The CDR3 DNA sequence: TGTGCCAGCAGTGTAACCGGGACTACTCAAGAGACCCAGTACTTC.